The source of this T cell receptor (beta chain) is a study of shared clonotypes between healthy human individuals. In the study overall: Donors had three CD4 naive, three CD4 memory, two CD8 naive and one CD8 memory plate apiece.

The V and J ends lost 0 bases and 4 bases respectively, with 12 bases between them. CDR3 length equals 16 residues. Germline CDR1 and CDR2: MNHEY and SVGAGI. Everyone who donated was a Caucasian adult who lived in Nashville, Tennessee. Naive CD45RA+ and memory CD45RA-negative subsets were split from CD4+ cells. Replicate sorted-subset PCRs were loaded with 150 to 250 ng DNA, 31,000 or so T cell genomes. Generated by immunoSEQ multiplex PCR, the TCRdb table keeps only in-frame clones and is missing some. Of 2 million to 2.5 million clones in the sample, over 85% were seen once. The TCR comes from a man between 18 and 35 years old in good health. Some clones in this sample may be carry-over from other donors' samples. Sequencing input: naive CD4+ T cells from PBMCs. The subset: CD45RA+ positively selected. The V gene is TRBV6-5, the J gene TRBJ2-2; TRBD1 is a possible D gene (6 bases). The CDR3 region has the DNA TGTGCCAGCAGTTACTCACAGGGAGAACGCACCGGGGAGCTGTTTTTT. Protein sequence: CASSYSQGERTGELFF.